This T cell receptor beta chain is drawn from a study of molecular identifiers for immune sequencing clone quantification. The CDR3 length is 17 residues. Germline trimming cut 3 bases from V and 4 bases from J; bases unmatched to any gene: 13. MiXCR was run by TCRdb on the PCR reads, yielding one entry per CDR3 protein. The sample lists just under 650,000 distinct CDR3 sequences, just under 20% occurring once. Material for sequencing was naive CD8+ T cells from blood, with Jurkat cell RNA spiked in. As to subset: FACS-sorted CD8+CD4-CCR7+CD45RA+ naive T cells. This TCR came from a human donor in good health. Some libraries in this study had Jurkat cell RNA spiked in. This chain uses TRBV12-3 or TRBV12-4 with TRBJ2-5; 8 positions agree with TRBD1. DNA for the CDR3: TGTGCCAGCAGTTTTCGGCAGGGGGCGCCTCAGATAGAGACCCAGTACTTC. It encodes CASSFRQGAPQIETQYF.